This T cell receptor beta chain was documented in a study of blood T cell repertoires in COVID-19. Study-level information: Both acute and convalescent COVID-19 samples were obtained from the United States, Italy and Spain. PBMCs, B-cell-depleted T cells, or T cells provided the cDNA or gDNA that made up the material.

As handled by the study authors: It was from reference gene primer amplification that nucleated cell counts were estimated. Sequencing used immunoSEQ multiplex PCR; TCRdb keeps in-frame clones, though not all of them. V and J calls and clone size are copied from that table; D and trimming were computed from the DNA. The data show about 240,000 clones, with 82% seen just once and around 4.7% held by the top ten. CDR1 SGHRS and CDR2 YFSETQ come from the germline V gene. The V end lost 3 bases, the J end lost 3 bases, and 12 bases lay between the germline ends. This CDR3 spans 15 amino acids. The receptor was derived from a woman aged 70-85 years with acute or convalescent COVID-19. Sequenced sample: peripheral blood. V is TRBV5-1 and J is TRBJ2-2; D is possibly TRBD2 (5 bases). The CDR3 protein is CASSSTTRDTGELFF. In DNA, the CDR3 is TGCGCCAGCAGCTCAACGACGAGGGACACCGGGGAGCTGTTTTTT.